The present TCR beta chain was sequenced within a study of a mutant IDH1 vaccine in newly diagnosed glioma. Study-level information: Former treatment meant radiotherapy, temozolomide, or both; the majority had gotten both.

Generated by immunoSEQ multiplex PCR, the TCRdb table keeps only in-frame clones and is missing some. The data show roughly 42,000 clones, approximately 85% seen once. Time point noted: week 5, during vaccination. Doses consisted of 300 ug of mutant IDH1 20-mer peptide each, paired with topical imiquimod. The CDR3 has 13 residues. The germline gives CDR1 MDHEN, CDR2 SYDVKM. The ends lost 6 bases at V and 3 bases at J; junction bases unmatched: 4. With respect to this clone: Its target is not known.

The receptor comes from a man in his forties with glioma. This material consisted of PBMCs, taken from a glioma patient whose treatment included an IDH1 peptide vaccine. This rearrangement joins TRBV28 to TRBJ2-7; 8 positions match TRBD2. The CDR3 is CASRTTSVYEQYF. The CDR3 DNA sequence: TGTGCCAGCAGGACGACTAGCGTCTACGAGCAGTACTTC.